This record looks at one T cell receptor beta chain sequence and its context. Its antigen is unidentified. The CDR3 spans 16 residues. V shed 0 bases, J shed 2 bases, and the junction held 6 bases outside the gene matches. Germline V gene sequence: CDR1 MNHEY, CDR2 SVGAGI. PCR employed 60 Vbeta and 13 Jbeta primers. Sequencing used immunoSEQ multiplex PCR; TCRdb keeps in-frame clones, though not all of them. This table holds 160,000 or so clones, around 77% found once. These data come from a study of cytomegalovirus exposure and HLA in healthy donors. For the study at large: Unique TCRs from HLA-typed donors, 80 million to 90 million of them, were held in an early data release. Most genotyped donors, 81% of about 360, had Caucasian-associated genetic ancestry.

Whole-study results and caveats: In a later analysis, common viral pathogens appeared linked to several of the most significant clusters.

The sample consisted of PBMCs. The chain links TRBV6-5 to TRBJ2-7, with 8 bases fitting TRBD1. The receptor was isolated from a man in his 60s in good health and CMV-seronegative. As DNA, the CDR3 is TGTGCCAGCAGTTACTCGAGCGGACAGGGAGCCTACGAGCAGTACTTC. It yields the protein CASSYSSGQGAYEQYF.